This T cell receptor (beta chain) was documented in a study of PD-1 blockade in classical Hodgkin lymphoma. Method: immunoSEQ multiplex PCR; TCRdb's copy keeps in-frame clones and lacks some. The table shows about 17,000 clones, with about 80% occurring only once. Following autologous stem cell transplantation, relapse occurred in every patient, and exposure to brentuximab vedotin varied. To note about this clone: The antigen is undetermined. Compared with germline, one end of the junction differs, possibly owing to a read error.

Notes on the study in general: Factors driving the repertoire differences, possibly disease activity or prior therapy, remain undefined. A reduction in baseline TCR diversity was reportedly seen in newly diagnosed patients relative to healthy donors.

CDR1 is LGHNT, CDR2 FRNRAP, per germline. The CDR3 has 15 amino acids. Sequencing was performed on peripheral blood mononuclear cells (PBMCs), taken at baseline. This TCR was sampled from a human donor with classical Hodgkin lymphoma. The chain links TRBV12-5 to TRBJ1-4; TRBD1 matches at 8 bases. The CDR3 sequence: CASGLMTGPTGDTVF. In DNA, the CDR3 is TGTGCTAGTGGTTTGATGACAGGGCCGACAGGGGATACCGTTTTT.